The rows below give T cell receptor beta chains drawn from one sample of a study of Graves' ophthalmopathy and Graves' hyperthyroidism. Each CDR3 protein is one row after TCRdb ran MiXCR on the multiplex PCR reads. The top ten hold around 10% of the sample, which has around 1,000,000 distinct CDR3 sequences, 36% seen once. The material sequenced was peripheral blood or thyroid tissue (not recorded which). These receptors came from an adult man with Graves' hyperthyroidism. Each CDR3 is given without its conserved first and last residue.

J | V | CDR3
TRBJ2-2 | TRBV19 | ASNPDRGVTGELF
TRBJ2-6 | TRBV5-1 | ASSLDKGAGANVLT
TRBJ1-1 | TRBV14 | ASSQEEAGDGTEAF
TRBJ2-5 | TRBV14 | ASSSLVGPETQY
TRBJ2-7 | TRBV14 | ASSQNAGTGFNEQY
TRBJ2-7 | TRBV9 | ASSQVGAAGLSEQY
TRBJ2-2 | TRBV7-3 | ASRLGPQPGELF
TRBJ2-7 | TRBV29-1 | SVERGADEQY
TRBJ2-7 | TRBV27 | ASSRGQGSISYEQY
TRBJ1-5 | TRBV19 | ASSISGTGNGQPQH
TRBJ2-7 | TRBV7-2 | ASSHLDYSSYEQY
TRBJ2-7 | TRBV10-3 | AIRAGGGHEQY
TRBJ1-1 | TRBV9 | ATLPGPFSEAF
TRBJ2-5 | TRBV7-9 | ASSSPNPGSPRETQY
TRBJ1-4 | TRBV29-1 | SVEDSATNEKLF
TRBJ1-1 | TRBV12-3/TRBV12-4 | ASRGTVGSNTEAF
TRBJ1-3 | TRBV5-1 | ASSLGTGRSWNTIY
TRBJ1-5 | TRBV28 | ATGPQH
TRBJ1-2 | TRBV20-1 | SAFYPGSHEGYT
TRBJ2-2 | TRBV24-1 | ATGTASTGELF
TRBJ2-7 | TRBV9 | ASSAGDRTYEQY
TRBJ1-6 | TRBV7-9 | ASTRDAGFSPLH
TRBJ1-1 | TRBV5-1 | ASSVDSEAF
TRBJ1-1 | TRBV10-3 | AISESNGGRNTEAF
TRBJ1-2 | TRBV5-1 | ASYALNYGYT
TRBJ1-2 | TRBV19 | ASTGRRMGGATVNGYT
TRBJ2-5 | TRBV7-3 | ASSSLAGGRQETQY
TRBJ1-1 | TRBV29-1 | SVGGFYRDHTEAF
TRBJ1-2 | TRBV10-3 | AISGQGQAYGYT
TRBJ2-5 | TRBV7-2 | ASSLAGGTETQY
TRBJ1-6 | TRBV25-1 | ACSARWADNSPLH
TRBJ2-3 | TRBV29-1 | SVDPSGSGTDTQY
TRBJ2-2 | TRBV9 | ASSAAGGYTGELF